This T cell receptor beta chain derives from a study of T cell responses to AZD1222 COVID-19 vaccine. Study conclusions and caveats: The peak T cell response came first, and repertoires were sampled only after it.

The assay was immunoSEQ multiplex PCR, and TCRdb's table has in-frame clones only and misses some. The table records 130,000 or so clones, 75% to 90% of them present only once. In the case of this clone: Its target is not known.

This clonotype was obtained from an adult in good health. The sequences come from peripheral blood, collected on day 0 of AZD1222 vaccination.

The CDR3 is CASSLNRGTEAFF. For the CDR3, the DNA is TGCGCCAGCAGCTTGAACAGGGGGACTGAAGCTTTCTTT. This chain links TRBV5-1 with TRBJ1-1; 8 positions match TRBD1. The junction had 1 base not matched to a gene; V was cut back by 1 base and J by 5 bases. Germline V gene lookup returns CDR1 SGHRS and CDR2 YFSETQ. CDR3 length equals 13 residues.